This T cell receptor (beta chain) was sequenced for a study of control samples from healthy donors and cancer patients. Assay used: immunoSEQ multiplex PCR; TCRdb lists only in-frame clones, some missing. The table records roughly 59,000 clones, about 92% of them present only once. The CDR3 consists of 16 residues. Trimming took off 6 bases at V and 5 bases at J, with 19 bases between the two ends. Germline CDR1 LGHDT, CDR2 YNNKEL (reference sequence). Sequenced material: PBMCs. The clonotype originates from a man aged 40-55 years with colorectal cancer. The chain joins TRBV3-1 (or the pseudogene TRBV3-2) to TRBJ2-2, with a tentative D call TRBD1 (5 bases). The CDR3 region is CASSPGAGLVTGELFF. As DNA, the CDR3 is TGTGCCAGCAGTCCGGGCGCAGGGCTTGTTACCGGGGAGCTGTTTTTT.